This T cell receptor (beta chain) was identified during a study of neurological immune-mediated disorders. Points from the study as a whole: Expansion of TCR clones was greatest in HTLV-1-associated myelopathy and smallest in multiple sclerosis, where it fell below that of healthy controls.

Many counts were recorded for this clonotype. Its target is unknown. A 10-nucleotide random UMI tagged transcripts in template-switch 5'RACE cDNA synthesis. Each CDR3 protein is one row after TCRdb ran MiXCR on the 5' RACE reads. The data contain about 29,000 distinct CDR3 sequences, 12% of them singletons. PBMCs stored at -80 C, numbering 2 million, were the origin of the unsorted libraries. With 5 bases removed from V and 0 bases from J, the gap between germline ends came to 11 bases. This CDR3 has 14 amino acids. Specimen: PBMCs. The chain links TRBV12-3 or TRBV12-4 to TRBJ2-7; D possibly uses TRBD1 or TRBD2 (5 bases each). This receptor was taken from a woman aged 55-69 years in good health. The CDR3 coding sequence is TGTGCCAGCAGTCCCACTAGGGGCTCCTACGAGCAGTACTTC. It codes for CASSPTRGSYEQYF.